This note documents a single T cell receptor beta chain sequence. This specimen comes from a study of blood T cell repertoires in COVID-19. Trimming at V came to 7 bases and at J to 5 bases, leaving 10 bases not matched to a gene. The CDR3 is 14 amino acids. The germline V gene has CDR1 MNHEY and CDR2 SVGAGI. Profiling relied on immunoSEQ multiplex PCR, and the TCRdb table lists in-frame clones only, not all of them. The sample holds approximately 160,000 clones, 84% seen once. Recovered status applied to Cohort 3 donors who had two consecutive negative PCRs. It also applied to those with clearance or with symptom resolution.

The clonotype originates from a woman aged 45-65 years who had recovered from COVID-19. Sequenced: PBMCs or T cells enriched from blood (not recorded which). This chain joins TRBV6-5 and TRBJ1-1, with 7 bases matching TRBD1. CDR3 sequence (DNA): TGTGCCAGCACTTCCCACAGGGGAGGTACTGAAGCTTTCTTT. Translating gives CASTSHRGGTEAFF.